Listed below are T cell receptor beta chains from one sample, sequenced in a study of blood T cell repertoires in COVID-19. The repertoire was sequenced with immunoSEQ multiplex PCR; TCRdb's copy has only in-frame clones and lacks some. The sample lists approximately 66,000 clones, roughly 89% occurring once. The specimen sequenced was peripheral blood. The receptors derive from a man aged 55 to 69 with acute or convalescent COVID-19. Both conserved end residues are part of each CDR3.

J: TRBJ1-1; V: TRBV11-3; length: 13; CDR3: CASSSLSNTEAFF
J: TRBJ2-2; V: TRBV5-1; length: 15; CDR3: CASSVRTKNTGELFF
J: TRBJ2-2; V: TRBV21-1; length: 17; CDR3: CASSKGEQGANTGELFF
J: TRBJ1-1; V: TRBV7-2; length: 13; CDR3: CAASRTMNTEAFF
J: TRBJ2-6; V: TRBV5-1; length: 17; CDR3: CASSAISQGSGANVLTF
J: TRBJ1-5; V: TRBV19; length: 16; CDR3: CASSMGQGTINQPQHF
J: TRBJ1-2; V: TRBV19; length: 14; CDR3: CASSRRGGDYGYTF
J: TRBJ1-6; V: TRBV19; length: 16; CDR3: CASSISGTGRTSPLHF
J: TRBJ1-3; V: TRBV5-6; length: 15; CDR3: CASTLLGANGNTIYF
J: TRBJ2-7; V: TRBV19; length: 14; CDR3: CASSIGTGPTGQYF
J: TRBJ2-7; V: TRBV3-1/TRBV3-2; length: 15; CDR3: CASSPFTLVLDEQYF
J: TRBJ1-2; V: TRBV5-4; length: 13; CDR3: CASSLAQGGRYTF
J: TRBJ1-1; V: TRBV18; length: 14; CDR3: CASSPEGLNTEAFF
J: TRBJ1-1; V: TRBV19; length: 11; CDR3: CASSPGTEAFF
J: TRBJ1-2; V: TRBV7-9; length: 16; CDR3: CASSTGTGASNYGYTF
J: TRBJ2-2; V: TRBV2; length: 14; CDR3: CASTGQGFTGELFF
J: TRBJ1-1; V: TRBV6-5; length: 13; CDR3: CASRQGSRTEAFF
J: TRBJ2-5; V: TRBV6-5; length: 15; CDR3: CASSYSTGQRETQYF
J: TRBJ1-6; V: TRBV19; length: 16; CDR3: CASSMLTASWNSPLHF
J: TRBJ2-5; V: TRBV4-2; length: 13; CDR3: CASSRTSLETQYF
J: TRBJ2-2; V: TRBV24-1; length: 17; CDR3: CATSDPGRGSFSGELFF
J: TRBJ2-7; V: TRBV10-2; length: 12; CDR3: CASGESVEGKYF
J: TRBJ1-5; V: TRBV19; length: 15; CDR3: CASSILTSSNQPQHF
J: TRBJ1-6; V: TRBV3-1/TRBV3-2; length: 14; CDR3: CASSQVRGGSPLHF
J: TRBJ2-2; V: TRBV18; length: 13; CDR3: CASPAGDTGELFF
J: TRBJ1-3; V: TRBV30; length: 13; CDR3: CAWRRDSGNTIYF
J: TRBJ2-3; V: TRBV5-1; length: 13; CDR3: CASSSLDQDTQYF
J: TRBJ1-5; V: TRBV6-5; length: 15; CDR3: CASSYSQGSNQPQHF
J: TRBJ1-6; V: TRBV5-6; length: 16; CDR3: CASSLERVKSNSPLHF
J: TRBJ1-2; V: TRBV29-1; length: 15; CDR3: CSVPRDRGGNYGYTF
J: TRBJ1-2; V: TRBV5-4; length: 13; CDR3: CASSFLGQRGYTF
J: TRBJ1-5; V: TRBV2; length: 14; CDR3: CASRGTGGGQPQHF
J: TRBJ2-3; V: TRBV6-5; length: 13; CDR3: CASSTLTTRTQYF
J: TRBJ2-3; V: TRBV9; length: 18; CDR3: CASSAPQTGLASTDTQYF
J: TRBJ1-1; V: TRBV7-9; length: 14; CDR3: CASSLRAGDTEAFF
J: TRBJ1-6; V: TRBV5-1; length: 15; CDR3: CASSAGTGGNSPLHF
J: TRBJ2-7; V: TRBV5-1; length: 13; CDR3: CASNSGEGYEQYF
J: TRBJ1-2; V: TRBV10-1; length: 12; CDR3: CASSDPTDGYTF
J: TRBJ2-1; V: TRBV6-5; length: 15; CDR3: CASTRTSSSYNEQFF
J: TRBJ2-3; V: TRBV10-1; length: 16; CDR3: CASSQTRMTSTDTQYF
J: TRBJ2-1; V: TRBV5-1; length: 18; CDR3: CASRVGLAGGNSYNEQFF
J: TRBJ1-6; V: TRBV13; length: 15; CDR3: CASSFGGGNNSPLHF
J: TRBJ1-3; V: TRBV6-5; length: 15; CDR3: CASCRDFNSGNTIYF
J: TRBJ2-1; V: TRBV24-1; length: 16; CDR3: CATSDSPAGARDEQFF
J: TRBJ2-7; V: TRBV2; length: 13; CDR3: CASMSGQPAEQYF
J: TRBJ2-1; V: TRBV5-1; length: 17; CDR3: CASSSGLAGGSYNEQFF
J: TRBJ1-2; V: TRBV7-3; length: 14; CDR3: CASSLGQGGDGYTF
J: TRBJ1-1; V: TRBV7-9; length: 15; CDR3: CASSFRTGWNTEAFF
J: TRBJ1-1; V: TRBV24-1; length: 15; CDR3: CATSDTRRGMAEAFF
J: TRBJ2-1; V: TRBV28; length: 16; CDR3: CASSSVSQRVGNEQFF
J: TRBJ1-2; V: TRBV20-1; length: 18; CDR3: CSASRWGRKDAANYGYTF
J: TRBJ2-1; V: TRBV10-3; length: 13; CDR3: CAISEYREGEQFF